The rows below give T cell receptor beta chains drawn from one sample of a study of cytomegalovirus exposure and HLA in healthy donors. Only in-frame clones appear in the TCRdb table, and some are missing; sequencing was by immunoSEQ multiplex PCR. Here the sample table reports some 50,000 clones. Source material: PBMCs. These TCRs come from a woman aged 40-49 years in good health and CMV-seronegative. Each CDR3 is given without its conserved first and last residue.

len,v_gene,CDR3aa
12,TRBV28,ASSSGGPIYEQY
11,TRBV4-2,ASSQELQAEAF
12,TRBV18,ASSPPGGTGELF
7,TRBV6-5,ASTDRSV
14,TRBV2,ASSHDRVRANTEAF
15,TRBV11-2,ASSSSSPGLALTGQY
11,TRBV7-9,ASSFRGGFEAF
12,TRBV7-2,ASSARSQGYEQY
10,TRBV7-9,ASSLENYGYT
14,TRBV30,AWSDGNRARYNEQF
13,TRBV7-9,ASSLVGPGAQPQH
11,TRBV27,ASSATGDYGYT
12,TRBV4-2,ASSQPDRAYGYT
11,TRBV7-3,ASSAQGDYGYT
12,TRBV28,ASKSAGIVYEQY
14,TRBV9,ASSVEGGPASHEQY
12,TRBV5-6,AITSGSSDNEQF
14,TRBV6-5,ASSYSVAGSSYEQY
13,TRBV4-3,ASSQEIGTGWGYT
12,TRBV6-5,ASSYGQGAYEQY
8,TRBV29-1,SVDSGLQF
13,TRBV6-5,ASSSYQGAHQPQH
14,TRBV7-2,ASTGFSGSTYNEQF
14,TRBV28,ASSDRGQGARETQY
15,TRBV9,ASSVTSGEASPYEQY
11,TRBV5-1,ASSQTNSYEQY
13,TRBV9,ASSVAGGEVETQY
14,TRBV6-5,ASSYLLAGDADTQY
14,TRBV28,ASSVDRDSTFGTQY
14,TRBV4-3,ASSQSTSGGTYEQY
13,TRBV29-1,SVVAGTETTDTQY